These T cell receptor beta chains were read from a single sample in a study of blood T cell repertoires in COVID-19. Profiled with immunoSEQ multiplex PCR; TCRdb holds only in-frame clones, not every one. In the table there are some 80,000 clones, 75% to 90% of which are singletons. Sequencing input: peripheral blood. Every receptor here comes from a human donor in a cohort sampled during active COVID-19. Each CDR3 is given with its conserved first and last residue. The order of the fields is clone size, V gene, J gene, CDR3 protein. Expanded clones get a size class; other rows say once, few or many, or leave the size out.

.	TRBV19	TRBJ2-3	CASSMVAGPADTQYF
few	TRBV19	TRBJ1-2	CASSLSGFDGYTF
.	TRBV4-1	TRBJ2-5	CASSQSNRGGETQYF
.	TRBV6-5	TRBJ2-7	CASSFGAPSYEQYF
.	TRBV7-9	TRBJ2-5	CASSPRASGRGKETQYF
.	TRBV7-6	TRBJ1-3	CASRWVVGQRSGNTIYF
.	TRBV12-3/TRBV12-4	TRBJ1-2	CASSFARSYGYTF
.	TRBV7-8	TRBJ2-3	CASSRGQGYTDTQYF
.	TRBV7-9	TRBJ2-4	CASSLGGEKNIQYF
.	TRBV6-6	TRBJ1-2	CASRPTGGWGYTF
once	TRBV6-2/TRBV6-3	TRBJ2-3	CASSSWTSGSPVADTQYF
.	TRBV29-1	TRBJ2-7	CSVEDRRGDYEQYF
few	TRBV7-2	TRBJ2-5	CASSLEGAGTQYF
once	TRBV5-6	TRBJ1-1	CASSLVRQGATEAFF
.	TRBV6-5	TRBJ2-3	CATTLTMTSTDTQYF
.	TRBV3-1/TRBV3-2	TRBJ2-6	CASSPRLGANVLTF
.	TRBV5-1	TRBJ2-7	CASSLVGQDYEQYF
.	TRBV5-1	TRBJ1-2	CASSLGQLTNYGYTF
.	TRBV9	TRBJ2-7	CASSLFGQGYEQYF
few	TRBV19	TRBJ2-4	CASSIQQLAKNIQYF
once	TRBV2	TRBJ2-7	CASSVFGYEQYF
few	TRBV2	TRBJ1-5	CASRTGFSGNQPQHF
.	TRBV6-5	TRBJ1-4	CASRTTGGDGEKLFF
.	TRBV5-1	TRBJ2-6	CASSLDLSGANVLTF
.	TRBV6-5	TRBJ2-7	CASSRALLSYEQYF
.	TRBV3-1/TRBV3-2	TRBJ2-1	CASSQQGGGLLYNEQFF
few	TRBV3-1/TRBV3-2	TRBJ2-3	CASSFSDTQYF
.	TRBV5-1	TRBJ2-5	CASSPQTGGETQYF
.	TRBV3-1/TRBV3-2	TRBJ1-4	CASSLRGWGQTNEKLFF
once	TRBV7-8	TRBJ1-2	CASSSDRVGGYTF
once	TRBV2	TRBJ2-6	CASILSGANVLTF
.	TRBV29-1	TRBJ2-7	CSVVGQKAYEQYF
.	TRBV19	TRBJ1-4	CASSIGAGQGEKLFF
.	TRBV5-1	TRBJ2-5	CASSSQGPQETQYF
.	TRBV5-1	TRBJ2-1	CASTIKAGGSEQFF
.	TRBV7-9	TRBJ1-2	CASSLEGTGYTF
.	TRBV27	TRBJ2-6	CASNSGAGANVLTF
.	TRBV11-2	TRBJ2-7	CASSPTSGRVRNEQYF
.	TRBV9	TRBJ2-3	CASSVTTSGSTDTQYF
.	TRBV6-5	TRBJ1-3	CASSYSRQPNTIYF
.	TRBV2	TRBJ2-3	CASSAVVAAYDTQYF